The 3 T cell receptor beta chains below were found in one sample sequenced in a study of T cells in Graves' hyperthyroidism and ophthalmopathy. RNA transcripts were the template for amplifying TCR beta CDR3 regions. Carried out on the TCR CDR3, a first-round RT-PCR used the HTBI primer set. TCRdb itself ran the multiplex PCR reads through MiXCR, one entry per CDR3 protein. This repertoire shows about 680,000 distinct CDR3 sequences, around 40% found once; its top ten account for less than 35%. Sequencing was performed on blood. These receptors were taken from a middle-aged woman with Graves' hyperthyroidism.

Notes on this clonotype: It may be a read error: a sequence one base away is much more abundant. CDR3 nucleotide sequence: TGTGCCAGCAGTTCAGCAGGGATAGGGGAAAAACTGTTTTTT. The encoded protein is CASSSAGIGEKLFF. The chain carries TRBV7-9 and TRBJ1-4, with TRBD1 as a possible D gene (5 bases). Germline values: CDR1 SEHNR, CDR2 FQNEAQ (reference sequence). This CDR3 region has 14 residues. V was cut by 6 bases and J by 8 bases, with 16 bases left in between.

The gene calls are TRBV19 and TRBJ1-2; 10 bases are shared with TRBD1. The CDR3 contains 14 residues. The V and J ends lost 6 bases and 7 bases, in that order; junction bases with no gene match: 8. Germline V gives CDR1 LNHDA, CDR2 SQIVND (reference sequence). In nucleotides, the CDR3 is TGTGCCAGTAGGAGGGACAGGGGCAGAGGTGGCTACACCTTC. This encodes CASRRDRGRGGYTF. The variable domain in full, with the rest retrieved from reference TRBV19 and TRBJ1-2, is DGGITQSPKYLFRKEGQNVTLSCEQNLNHDAMYWYRQDPGQGLRLIYYSQIVNDFQKGDIAEGYSVSREKKESFPLTVTSAQKNPTAFYLCASRRDRGRGGYTFGSGTRLTVV.

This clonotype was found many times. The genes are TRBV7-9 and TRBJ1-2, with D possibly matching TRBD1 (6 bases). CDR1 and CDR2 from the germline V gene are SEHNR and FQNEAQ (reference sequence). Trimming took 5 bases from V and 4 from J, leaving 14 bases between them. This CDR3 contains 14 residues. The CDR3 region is CASSPSVDSYGYTF. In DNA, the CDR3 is TGTGCCAGCAGCCCAAGCGTGGACAGCTATGGCTACACCTTC.